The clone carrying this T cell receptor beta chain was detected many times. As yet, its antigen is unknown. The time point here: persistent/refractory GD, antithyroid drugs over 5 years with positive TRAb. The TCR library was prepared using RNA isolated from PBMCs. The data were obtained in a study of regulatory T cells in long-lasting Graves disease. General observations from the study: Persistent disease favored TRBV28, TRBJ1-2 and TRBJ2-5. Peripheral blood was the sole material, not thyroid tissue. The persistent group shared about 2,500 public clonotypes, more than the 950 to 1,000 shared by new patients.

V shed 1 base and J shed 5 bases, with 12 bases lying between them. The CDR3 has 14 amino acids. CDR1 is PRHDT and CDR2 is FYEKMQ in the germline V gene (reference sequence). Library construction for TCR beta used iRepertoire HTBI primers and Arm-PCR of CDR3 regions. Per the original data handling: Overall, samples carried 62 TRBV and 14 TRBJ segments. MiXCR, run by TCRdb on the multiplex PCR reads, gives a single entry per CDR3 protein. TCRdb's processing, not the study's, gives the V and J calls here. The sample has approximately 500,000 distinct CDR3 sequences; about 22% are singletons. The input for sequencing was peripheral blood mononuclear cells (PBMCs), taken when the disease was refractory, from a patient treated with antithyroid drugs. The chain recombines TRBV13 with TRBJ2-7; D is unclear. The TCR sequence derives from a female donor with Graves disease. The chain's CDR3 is CASSLARLVDEQYF. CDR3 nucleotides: TGTGCCAGCAGCTTAGCACGGCTAGTTGACGAGCAGTACTTC.